This T cell receptor (beta chain) was retrieved from a study of T-cell memory formation after mild COVID-19. This clonotype was picked up a small number of times. Each CDR3 protein gets one entry after TCRdb re-called the 5' RACE reads with MiXCR. The sample lists 150,000 to 200,000 distinct CDR3 sequences, 9.5% to 13% occurring once. Germline loops: CDR1 SGHTA, CDR2 FQGNSA. V was clipped by 1 base and J by 8 bases, with 20 bases between them. This CDR3 region has 16 residues. This chain links TRBV7-2 with TRBJ1-2; perhaps TRBD1 as D (5 bases). The clonotype originates from a man between 18 and 29 years old who had mild COVID-19 (a few samples of this study predate the infection). Cell type and time point are not known. The sample was PBMCs or a T cell subset sorted from them (not recorded which). The CDR3 DNA sequence: TGTGCCAGCAGCTTAGAGACAGCACGTGTTTGGTACGGCTACACCTTC. Its protein product is CASSLETARVWYGYTF.